This TCR beta chain was retrieved from a study of blood T cell repertoires in COVID-19. Original analysis: Amplification with reference gene primers provided the estimates of nucleated cell counts. Method: immunoSEQ multiplex PCR; TCRdb's copy keeps in-frame clones and lacks some. V, J and clone size are those of that table, while D and trimming were read from the DNA. Seen here are 130,000 to 150,000 clones, roughly 90% observed once, and the top ten hold 1% to 1.5%. Trimming cost V 2 bases and J 0 bases; bases outside gene matches: 2. Germline V gene sequence: CDR1 SGHNT, CDR2 YENEEA. CDR3 length: 15 residues.

The clonotype comes from a woman under 40 with acute COVID-19. The V call is TRBV11-3, the J call TRBJ2-7; 9 nucleotides line up with TRBD2. Source material: PBMCs or T cells enriched from blood (not recorded which). As DNA, the CDR3 is TGTGCCAGCAGCTTATTTAGCGGGAGCTCCTACGAGCAGTACTTC. This translates into CASSLFSGSSYEQYF.